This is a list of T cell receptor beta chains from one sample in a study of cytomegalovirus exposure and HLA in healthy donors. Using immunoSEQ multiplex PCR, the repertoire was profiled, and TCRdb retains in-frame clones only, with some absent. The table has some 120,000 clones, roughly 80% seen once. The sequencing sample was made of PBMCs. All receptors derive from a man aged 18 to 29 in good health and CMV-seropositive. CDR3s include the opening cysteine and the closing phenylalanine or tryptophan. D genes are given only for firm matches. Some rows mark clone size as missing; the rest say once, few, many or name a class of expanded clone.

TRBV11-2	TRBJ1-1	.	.	CASSLDWVFGENTEAFF	TGTGCCAGCAGCTTAGATTGGGTCTTCGGAGAGAACACTGAAGCTTTCTTT
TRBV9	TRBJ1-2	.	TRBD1	CASNPTGTSYGYTF	TGTGCCAGCAATCCGACAGGGACTTCCTATGGCTACACCTTC
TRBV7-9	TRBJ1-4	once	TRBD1	CASSFTGGTNEKLFF	TGTGCCAGCAGCTTTACAGGGGGAACTAATGAAAAACTGTTTTTT
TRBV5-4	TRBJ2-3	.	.	CASSLAGQALTDTQYF	TGTGCCAGCAGCTTGGCCGGCCAGGCTCTCACAGATACGCAGTATTTT
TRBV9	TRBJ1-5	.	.	CASSVGGLYGRRSNQPQHF	TGTGCCAGCAGCGTAGGGGGACTCTACGGGAGGCGTAGCAATCAGCCCCAGCATTTT
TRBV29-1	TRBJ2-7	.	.	CSVEAWSSAGRSYEQYF	TGCAGCGTTGAAGCCTGGTCCTCGGCAGGGAGGTCCTACGAGCAGTACTTC
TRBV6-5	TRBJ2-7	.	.	CASSYNPGYEQYF	TGTGCCAGCAGTTACAATCCCGGGTACGAGCAGTACTTC
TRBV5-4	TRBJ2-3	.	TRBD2	CASSTSGGRTDTQYF	TGTGCCAGCAGCACTAGCGGGGGGCGCACAGATACGCAGTATTTT
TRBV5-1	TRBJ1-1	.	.	CASSSDRPTEAFF	TGCGCCAGCAGCAGCGACAGACCCACTGAAGCTTTCTTT
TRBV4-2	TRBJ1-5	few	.	CASSQERRGGQPQHF	TGTGCCAGCAGCCAAGAACGGCGGGGGGGTCAGCCCCAGCATTTT
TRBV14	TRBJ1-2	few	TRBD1	CASSYGQGRSYGYTF	TGTGCCAGCAGCTACGGACAGGGGAGGAGCTATGGCTACACCTTC
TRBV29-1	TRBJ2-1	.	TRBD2	CSVEDLLAGGPSYNEQFF	TGCAGCGTTGAAGATCTCCTAGCGGGAGGGCCCTCCTACAATGAGCAGTTCTTC
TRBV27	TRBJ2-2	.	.	CASGNRVSGAGELFF	TGTGCCAGCGGAAACAGGGTATCTGGGGCCGGGGAGCTGTTTTTT
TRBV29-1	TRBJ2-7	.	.	CSVGSAAYEQYF	TGCAGCGTTGGGTCAGCGGCCTACGAGCAGTACTTC
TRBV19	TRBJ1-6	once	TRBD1	CASSLQGYNSPLHF	TGTGCCAGTAGTTTACAGGGGTATAATTCACCCCTCCACTTT
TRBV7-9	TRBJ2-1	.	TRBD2	CASSFPSGRYHNEQFF	TGTGCCAGCAGCTTTCCCAGCGGGAGGTACCACAATGAGCAGTTCTTC
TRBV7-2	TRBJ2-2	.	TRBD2	CASKPRWGGVTGELFF	TGTGCCAGCAAACCTCGGTGGGGGGGGGTCACCGGGGAGCTGTTTTTT
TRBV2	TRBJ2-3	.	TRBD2	CASSESGSADTQYF	TGTGCCAGCAGTGAGAGCGGGAGCGCAGATACGCAGTATTTT
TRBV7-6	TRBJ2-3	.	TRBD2	CASSKPGLSGTDTQYF	TGTGCCAGCAGCAAACCGGGACTATCAGGCACAGATACGCAGTATTTT
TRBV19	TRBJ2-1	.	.	CASSPTVYNEQFF	TGTGCCAGTAGCCCGACAGTTTACAATGAGCAGTTCTTC
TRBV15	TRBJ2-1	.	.	CATSREVRTPYNEQFF	TGTGCCACCAGCAGAGAAGTGCGGACACCTTACAATGAGCAGTTCTTC
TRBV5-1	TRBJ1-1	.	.	CASSFTGNTEAFF	TGCGCCAGCAGCTTTACTGGGAACACTGAAGCTTTCTTT
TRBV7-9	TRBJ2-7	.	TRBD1	CASSSVSGQDFYEQYF	TGTGCCAGCAGCTCCGTCTCGGGACAGGATTTCTACGAGCAGTACTTC
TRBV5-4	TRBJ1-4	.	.	CASSESGTPQQLF	TGTGCCAGCAGCGAATCCGGGACACCGCAACAACTTTTT
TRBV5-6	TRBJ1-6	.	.	CASHRRGSNSPLHF	TGTGCCAGCCATCGTCGGGGGTCGAATTCACCCCTCCACTTT
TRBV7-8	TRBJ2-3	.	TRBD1	CASLGQGARTDTQYF	TGTGCCAGCCTGGGACAGGGGGCGAGAACAGATACGCAGTATTTT
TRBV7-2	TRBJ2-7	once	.	CASSRGLLGQILQEQYF	TGTGCCAGCAGCCGAGGCCTCCTCGGACAGATACTACAGGAGCAGTACTTC
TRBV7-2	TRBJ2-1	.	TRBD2	CASSLSGGLAGSWFF	TGTGCCAGCAGCTTAAGCGGCGGACTAGCGGGTTCCTGGTTCTTC
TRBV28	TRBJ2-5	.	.	CASAPPLAETQYF	TGTGCCAGCGCCCCCCCGCTGGCCGAGACCCAGTACTTC
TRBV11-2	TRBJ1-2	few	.	CASSLAINYGYTF	TGTGCCAGCAGCTTAGCAATTAACTATGGCTACACCTTC
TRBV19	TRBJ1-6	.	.	CASSISGVDSPLHF	TGTGCCAGTAGTATCTCAGGGGTAGATTCACCCCTCCACTTT
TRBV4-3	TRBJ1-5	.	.	CASSQGTRGQPQHF	TGCGCCAGCAGCCAAGGGACACGTGGTCAGCCCCAGCATTTT
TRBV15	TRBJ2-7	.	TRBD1	CATSRDLDREVEQYF	TGTGCCACCAGCAGAGATCTGGACAGGGAAGTCGAGCAGTACTTC
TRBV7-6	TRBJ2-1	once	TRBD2	CASSPFLRGGNNEQFF	TGTGCCAGCAGCCCCTTTTTGCGGGGGGGCAACAATGAGCAGTTCTTC
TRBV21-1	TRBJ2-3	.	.	CASSNLRQGTAGDTQYF	TGTGCCAGCAGCAATCTACGACAGGGAACGGCGGGAGATACGCAGTATTTT
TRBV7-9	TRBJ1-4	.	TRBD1	CASRAGTVTEKLFF	TGTGCCAGCAGGGCCGGGACAGTGACGGAAAAACTGTTTTTT
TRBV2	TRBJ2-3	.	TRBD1	CASSDMTGVATDTQYF	TGTGCCAGCAGTGATATGACAGGGGTGGCCACAGATACGCAGTATTTT
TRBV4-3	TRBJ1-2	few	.	CASSQARHLNYGYTF	TGCGCCAGCAGCCAAGCCCGACACCTTAACTATGGCTACACCTTC
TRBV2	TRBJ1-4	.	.	CASSRNQEKLFF	TGTGCCAGCAGTCGAAACCAGGAAAAACTGTTTTTT
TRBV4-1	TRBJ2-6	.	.	CASSQVQFSGANVLTF	TGCGCCAGCAGCCAAGTTCAGTTCTCTGGGGCCAACGTCCTGACTTTC
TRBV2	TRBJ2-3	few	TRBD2	CASRAGEEADTQYF	TGTGCCTCGCGGGCGGGGGAAGAGGCAGATACGCAGTATTTT
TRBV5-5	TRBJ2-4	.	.	CASSLTAGALTIAKNIQYF	TGTGCCAGCAGCTTAACAGCAGGGGCCTTGACCATAGCCAAAAACATTCAGTACTTC
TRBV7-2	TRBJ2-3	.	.	CASSLKTDTQYF	TGTGCCAGCAGCCTAAAGACAGATACGCAGTATTTT
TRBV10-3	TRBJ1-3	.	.	CAISESRGNTIYF	TGTGCCATCAGTGAGTCGAGGGGAAACACCATATATTTT
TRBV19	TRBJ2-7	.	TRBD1	CASMVTGGNEQYF	TGTGCCAGTATGGTGACAGGGGGCAACGAGCAGTACTTC